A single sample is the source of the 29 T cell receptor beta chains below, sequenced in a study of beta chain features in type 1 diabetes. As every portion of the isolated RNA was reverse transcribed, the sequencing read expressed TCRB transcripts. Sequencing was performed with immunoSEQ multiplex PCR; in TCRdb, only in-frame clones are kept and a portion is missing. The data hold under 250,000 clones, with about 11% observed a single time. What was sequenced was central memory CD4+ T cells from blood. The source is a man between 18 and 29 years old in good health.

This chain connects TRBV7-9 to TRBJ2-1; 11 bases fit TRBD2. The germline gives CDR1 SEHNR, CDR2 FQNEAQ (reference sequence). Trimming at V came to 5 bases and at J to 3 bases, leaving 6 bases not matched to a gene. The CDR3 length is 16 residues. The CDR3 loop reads CASSQDGTSGYNEQFF. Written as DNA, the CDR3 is TGTGCCAGCAGCCAAGACGGGACTAGCGGCTACAATGAGCAGTTCTTC.

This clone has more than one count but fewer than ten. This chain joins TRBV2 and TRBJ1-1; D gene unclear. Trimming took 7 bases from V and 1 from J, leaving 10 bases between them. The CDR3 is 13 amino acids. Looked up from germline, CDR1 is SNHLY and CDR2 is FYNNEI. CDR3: CASTRQENTEAFF. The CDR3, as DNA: TGTGCCAGCACCCGACAAGAGAACACTGAAGCTTTCTTT.

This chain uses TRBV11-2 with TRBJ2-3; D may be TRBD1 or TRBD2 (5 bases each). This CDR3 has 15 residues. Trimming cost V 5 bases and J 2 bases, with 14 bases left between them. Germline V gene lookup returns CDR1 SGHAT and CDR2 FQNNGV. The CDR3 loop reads CASSGRRGATDTQYF. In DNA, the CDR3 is TGTGCCAGCAGCGGACGGAGAGGGGCCACAGATACGCAGTATTTT.

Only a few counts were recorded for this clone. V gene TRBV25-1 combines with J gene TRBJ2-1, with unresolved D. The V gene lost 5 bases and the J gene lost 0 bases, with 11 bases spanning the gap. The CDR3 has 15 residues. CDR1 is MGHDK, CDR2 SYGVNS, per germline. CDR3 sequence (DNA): TGTGCCAGCAGTAGGCTTTCCCACTCCTACAATGAGCAGTTCTTC. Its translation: CASSRLSHSYNEQFF.

The CDR3 region has the DNA TGTGCCATCAGTGAGCCCCGGGACAGGGGCACTGAAGCTTTCTTT. Its translation is CAISEPRDRGTEAFF. The chain has TRBV10-3 and TRBJ1-1, with TRBD1 matching over 10 bases. V lost 2 bases, J lost 4 bases, and 4 bases stayed unmatched. Germline V gives CDR1 ENHRY, CDR2 SYGVKD. CDR3 length: 15 residues.

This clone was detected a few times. The DNA for the CDR3 is TGCGCCAGCAGCCAAACTAGCGGGGCCGATATGGATACGCAGTATTTT. Translated, it gives CASSQTSGADMDTQYF. The genes are TRBV5-1 and TRBJ2-3; 10 bases map to TRBD2. Germline loops: CDR1 SGHRS, CDR2 YFSETQ. The CDR3 is 16 residues long. The J segment lost 6 bases and the V segment lost 4 bases, leaving 11 bases of the junction unmatched.

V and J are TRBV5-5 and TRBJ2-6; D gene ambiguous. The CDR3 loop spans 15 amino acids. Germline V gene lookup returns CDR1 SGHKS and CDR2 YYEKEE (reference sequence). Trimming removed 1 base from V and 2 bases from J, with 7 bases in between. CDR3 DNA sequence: TGTGCCAGCAGCTTGCGGTTAACTGGGGCCAACGTCCTGACTTTC. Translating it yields CASSLRLTGANVLTF.

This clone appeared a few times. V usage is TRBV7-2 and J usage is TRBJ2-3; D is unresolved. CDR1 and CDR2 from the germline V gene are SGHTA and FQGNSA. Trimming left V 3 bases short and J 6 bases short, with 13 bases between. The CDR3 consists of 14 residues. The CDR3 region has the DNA TGTGCCAGCAGCTTCACCCGCAGTTCCGATACGCAGTATTTT. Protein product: CASSFTRSSDTQYF.

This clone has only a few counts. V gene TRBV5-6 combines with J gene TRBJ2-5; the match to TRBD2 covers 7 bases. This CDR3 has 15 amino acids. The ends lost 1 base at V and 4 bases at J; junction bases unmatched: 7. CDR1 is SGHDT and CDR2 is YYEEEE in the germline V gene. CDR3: CASSLISTSTETQYF. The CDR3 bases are TGTGCCAGCAGCTTGATCTCGACTAGCACAGAGACCCAGTACTTC.

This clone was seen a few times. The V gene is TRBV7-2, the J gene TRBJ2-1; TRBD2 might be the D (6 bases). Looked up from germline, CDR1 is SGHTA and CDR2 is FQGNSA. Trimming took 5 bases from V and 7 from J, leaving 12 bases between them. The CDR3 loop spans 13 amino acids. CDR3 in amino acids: CASSRRGTNEQFF. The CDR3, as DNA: TGTGCCAGCAGCCGACGCGGGACGAATGAGCAGTTCTTC.

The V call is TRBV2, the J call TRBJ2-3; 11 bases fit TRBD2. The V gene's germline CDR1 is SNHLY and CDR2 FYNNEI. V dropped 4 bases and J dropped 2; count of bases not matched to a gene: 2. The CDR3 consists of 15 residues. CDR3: CASSGLAGFTDTQYF. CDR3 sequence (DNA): TGTGCCAGCAGTGGACTAGCGGGGTTCACAGATACGCAGTATTTT.

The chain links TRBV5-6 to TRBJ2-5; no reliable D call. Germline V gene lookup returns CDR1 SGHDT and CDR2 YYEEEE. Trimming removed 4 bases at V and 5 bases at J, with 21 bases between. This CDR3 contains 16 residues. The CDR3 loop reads CASSLRTVLDVETQYF. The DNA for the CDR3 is TGTGCCAGCAGCCTACGGACGGTACTCGACGTGGAGACCCAGTACTTC.

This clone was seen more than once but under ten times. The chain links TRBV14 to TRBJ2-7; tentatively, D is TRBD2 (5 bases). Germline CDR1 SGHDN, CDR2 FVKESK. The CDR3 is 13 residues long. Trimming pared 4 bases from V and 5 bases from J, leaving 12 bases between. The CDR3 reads CASSPRGEDEQYF. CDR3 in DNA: TGTGCCAGCAGCCCCCGGGGAGAAGACGAGCAGTACTTC.

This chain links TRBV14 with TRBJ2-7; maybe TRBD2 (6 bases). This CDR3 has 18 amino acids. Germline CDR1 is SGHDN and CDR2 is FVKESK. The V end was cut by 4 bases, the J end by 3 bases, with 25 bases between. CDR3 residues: CASSLIPLRGTYNYEQYF. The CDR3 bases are TGTGCCAGCAGCCTCATCCCTTTACGTGGGACTTATAACTACGAGCAGTACTTC.

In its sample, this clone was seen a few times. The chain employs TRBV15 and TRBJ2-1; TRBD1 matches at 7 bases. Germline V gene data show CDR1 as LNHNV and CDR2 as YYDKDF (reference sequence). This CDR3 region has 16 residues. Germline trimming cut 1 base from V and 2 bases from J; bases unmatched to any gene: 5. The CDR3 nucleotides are TGTGCCACCAGCAGAGGAGGGGGCAGAGCCTACAATGAGCAGTTCTTC. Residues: CATSRGGGRAYNEQFF.

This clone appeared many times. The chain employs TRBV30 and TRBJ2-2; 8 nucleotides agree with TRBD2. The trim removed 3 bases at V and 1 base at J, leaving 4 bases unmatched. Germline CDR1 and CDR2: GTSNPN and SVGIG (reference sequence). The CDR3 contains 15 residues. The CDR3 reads CAWRNGRGNTGELFF. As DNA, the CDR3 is TGTGCCTGGAGGAACGGGAGGGGGAACACCGGGGAGCTGTTTTTT.

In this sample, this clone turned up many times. The CDR3 sequence is CASSVLYGYTF. The CDR3 coding sequence is TGTGCCAGCAGTGTTCTTTATGGCTACACCTTC. The chain couples TRBV2 to TRBJ1-2; no reliable D call. V was trimmed by 4 bases and J by 5 bases, leaving 5 bases between them. Germline V lookup: CDR1 SNHLY, CDR2 FYNNEI. CDR3 length: 11 amino acids.

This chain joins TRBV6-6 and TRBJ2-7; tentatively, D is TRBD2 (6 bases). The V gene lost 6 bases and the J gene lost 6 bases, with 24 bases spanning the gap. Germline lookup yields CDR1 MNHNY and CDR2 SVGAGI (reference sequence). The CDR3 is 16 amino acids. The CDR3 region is CASSRESARTTGEQYF. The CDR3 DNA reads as TGTGCCAGCAGCCGAGAATCGGCCCGGACTACTGGCGAGCAGTACTTC.

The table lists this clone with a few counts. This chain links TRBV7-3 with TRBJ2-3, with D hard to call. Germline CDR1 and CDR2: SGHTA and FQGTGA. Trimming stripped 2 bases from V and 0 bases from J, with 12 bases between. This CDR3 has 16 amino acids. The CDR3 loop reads CASSLLGDTSTDTQYF. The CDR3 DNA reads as TGTGCCAGCAGCTTACTCGGAGACACTAGCACAGATACGCAGTATTTT.

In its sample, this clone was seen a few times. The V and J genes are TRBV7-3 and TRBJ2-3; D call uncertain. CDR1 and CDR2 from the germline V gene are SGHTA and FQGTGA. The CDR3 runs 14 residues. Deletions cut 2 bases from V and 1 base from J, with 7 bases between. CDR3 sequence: CASSLGPGTDTQYF. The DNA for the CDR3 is TGTGCCAGCAGCTTAGGACCTGGCACAGATACGCAGTATTTT.

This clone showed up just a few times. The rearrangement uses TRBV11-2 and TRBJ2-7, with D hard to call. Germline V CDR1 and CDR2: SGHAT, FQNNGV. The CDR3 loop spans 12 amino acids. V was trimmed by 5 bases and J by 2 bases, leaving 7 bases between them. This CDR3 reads CASSPAPYEQYF. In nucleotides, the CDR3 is TGTGCCAGCAGCCCGGCGCCCTACGAGCAGTACTTC.

As DNA, the CDR3 is TGTGCCAGCAGCTTAAGTCGTCAGGGGAGGACCGGGGAGCTGTTTTTT. Translating gives CASSLSRQGRTGELFF. The chain employs TRBV7-2 and TRBJ2-2; D assignment may be TRBD1 or TRBD2 (6 bases each). Trimming cost V 2 bases and J 5 bases, with 15 bases left between them. CDR3 size: 16 residues. Germline V gene data show CDR1 as SGHTA and CDR2 as FQGNSA.

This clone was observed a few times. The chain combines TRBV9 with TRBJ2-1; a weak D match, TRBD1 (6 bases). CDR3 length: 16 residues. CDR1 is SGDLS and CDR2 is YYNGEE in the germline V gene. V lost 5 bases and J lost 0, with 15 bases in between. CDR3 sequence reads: CASSYTGMSSYNEQFF. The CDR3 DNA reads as TGTGCCAGCAGTTATACAGGGATGAGCTCCTACAATGAGCAGTTCTTC.

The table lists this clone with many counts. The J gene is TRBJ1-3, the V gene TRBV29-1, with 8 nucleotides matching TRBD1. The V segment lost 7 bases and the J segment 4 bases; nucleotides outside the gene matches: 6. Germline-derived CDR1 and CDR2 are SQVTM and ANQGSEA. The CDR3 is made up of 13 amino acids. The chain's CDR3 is CSALDRAGNTIYF. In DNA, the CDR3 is TGCAGCGCCTTGGACAGGGCGGGAAACACCATATATTTT.

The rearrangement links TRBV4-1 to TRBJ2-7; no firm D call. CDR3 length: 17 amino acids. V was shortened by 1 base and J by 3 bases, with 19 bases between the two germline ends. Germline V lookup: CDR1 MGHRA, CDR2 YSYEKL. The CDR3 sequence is CASSQGSRLSPDYEQYF. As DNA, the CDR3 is TGCGCCAGCAGCCAAGGATCTCGACTTTCACCGGACTACGAGCAGTACTTC.

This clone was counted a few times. The DNA for the CDR3 is TGTGCCAGCAGCGCCCCCGGGACAGGGACCTACGAGCAGTACTTC. Its translation is CASSAPGTGTYEQYF. The chain has TRBV28 and TRBJ2-7; TRBD1 aligns across 9 bases. V lost 6 bases and J lost 2; bases outside the gene matches: 8. The V gene's germline CDR1 is MDHEN and CDR2 SYDVKM. The CDR3 runs to 15 residues.

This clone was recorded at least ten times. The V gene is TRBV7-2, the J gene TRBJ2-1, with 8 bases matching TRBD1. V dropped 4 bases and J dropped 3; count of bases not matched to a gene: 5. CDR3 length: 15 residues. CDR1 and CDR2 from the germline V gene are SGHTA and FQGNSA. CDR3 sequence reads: CASSYRQGFYNEQFF. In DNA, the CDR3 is TGTGCCAGCAGCTACCGACAGGGGTTCTACAATGAGCAGTTCTTC. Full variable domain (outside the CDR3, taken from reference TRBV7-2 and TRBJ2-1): GAGVSQSPSNKVTEKGKDVELRCDPISGHTALYWYRQSLGQGLEFLIYFQGNSAPDKSGLPSDRFSAERTGGSVSTLTIQRTQQEDSAVYLCASSYRQGFYNEQFFGPGTRLTVL.

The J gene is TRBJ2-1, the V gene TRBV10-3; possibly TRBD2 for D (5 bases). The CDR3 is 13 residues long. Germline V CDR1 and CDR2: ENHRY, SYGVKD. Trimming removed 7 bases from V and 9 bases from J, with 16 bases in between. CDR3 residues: CAIMTNRQAEQFF. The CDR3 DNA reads TGTGCCATCATGACTAACCGTCAGGCTGAGCAGTTCTTC.

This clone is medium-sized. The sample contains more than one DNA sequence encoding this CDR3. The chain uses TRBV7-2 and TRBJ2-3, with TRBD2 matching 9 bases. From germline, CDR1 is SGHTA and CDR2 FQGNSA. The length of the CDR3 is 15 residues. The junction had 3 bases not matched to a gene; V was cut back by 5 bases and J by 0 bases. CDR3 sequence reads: CASSRREGSTDTQYF. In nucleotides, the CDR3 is TGTGCCAGCAGCCGGCGGGAGGGTAGCACAGATACGCAGTATTTT.